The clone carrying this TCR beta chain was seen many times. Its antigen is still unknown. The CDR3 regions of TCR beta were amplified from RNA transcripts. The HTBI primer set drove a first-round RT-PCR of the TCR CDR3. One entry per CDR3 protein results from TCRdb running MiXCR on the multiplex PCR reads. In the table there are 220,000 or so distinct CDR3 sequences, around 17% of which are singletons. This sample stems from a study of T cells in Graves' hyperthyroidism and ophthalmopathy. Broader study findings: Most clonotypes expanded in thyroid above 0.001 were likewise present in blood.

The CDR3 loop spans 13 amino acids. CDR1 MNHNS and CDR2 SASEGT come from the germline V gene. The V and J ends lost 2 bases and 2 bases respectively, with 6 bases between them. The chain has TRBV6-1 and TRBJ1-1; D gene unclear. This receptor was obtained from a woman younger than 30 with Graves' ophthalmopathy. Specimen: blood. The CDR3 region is CASSEHINTEAFF. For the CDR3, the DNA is TGTGCCAGCAGTGAACACATAAACACTGAAGCTTTCTTT.